This is a list of T cell receptor beta chains from one sample in a study of blood T cell repertoires in COVID-19. This table comes from immunoSEQ multiplex PCR, and its TCRdb copy is limited to in-frame clones, with some not included. The repertoire holds some 300,000 clones, with about 90% as singletons. The source material was PBMCs or T cells enriched from blood (not recorded which). Receptors were obtained from a woman in her thirties who had recovered from COVID-19. Each CDR3 is given without its conserved first and last residue.

>19|TRBV28
ASSRRAWTSGSRWYSYEQY
>17|TRBV27
ASSLKGPNGWGYNEKLF
>12|TRBV10-3
AVKQGHIAYGYT
>11|TRBV5-1
ASIQGCHYGYT
>8|TRBV19
GESNQPQH
>11|TRBV6-5
ASSLRRNYGYT
>11|TRBV18
ASSPGATGELF
>15|TRBV4-1
ASSQLGTAIAKNIQY
>12|TRBV6-5
ASRGTGPGYGYT
>11|TRBV18
ASSPAPDYGYT
>13|TRBV18
ASSPLGAFNTEAF
>11|TRBV29-1
SASGSLNTEAF
>11|TRBV18
ASSQQGDQPQH
>11|TRBV29-1
SVAGRMNTEAF
>14|TRBV19
ASSTFLGQGVDEQY
>12|TRBV6-2/TRBV6-3
ASSYSGLGYGYT
>11|TRBV18
ASSPASDQPQH
>15|TRBV7-2
ASSLVGTGGENMGYT
>11|TRBV14
ASSQEGVYEQY
>13|TRBV6-5
ASSYSIMTGLGYT
>16|TRBV2
ASSEIPTSGFVYNEQF
>13|TRBV6-6
ASRTTRRNGNTIY
>14|TRBV7-9
ASSSLGGSGGYGYT
>14|TRBV5-1
ASSFATITNTGELF
>14|TRBV11-2
ASSLRGLENTGELF
>11|TRBV18
ASSLQQAYEQY
>13|TRBV4-1
ASSQPDRAVYGYT
>13|TRBV7-6
ASSPSNGRKETQY
>14|TRBV5-4
ASSLSGLVSYNEQF
>13|TRBV5-1
ASSPPGSLSYEQY
>10|TRBV19
ASSFRGGEQY
>13|TRBV7-2
ASGEQGSRTGELF
>13|TRBV6-5
ASSLSGVLNTEAF
>15|TRBV7-9
ASSLRNSGRKTGELF
>14|TRBV25-1
ASSEWTGGGLGTQY
>11|TRBV28
ASSFGLLYEQY
>11|TRBV2
ASSEYRGWPQH
>12|TRBV27
ASSLLTGGTEAF
>12|TRBV3-1/TRBV3-2
ASSQTATNEKLF
>12|TRBV5-6
ASSLQGARYEQY
>15|TRBV2
ASSLYGTSGGGDTQY
>12|TRBV19
ASTITGGTGELF
>12|TRBV5-1
ASSPTGLNYGYT
>14|TRBV7-9
ASSFEPGQGNTEAF
>15|TRBV2
ASSVPPHLRDGETQY
>13|TRBV14
ASSLGSSYHYEQY